The sequence of this TCR beta chain was determined in a study of identifying expanded T cells in peripheral blood (dated by TCRdb to between 2017 and 2020). In the study overall: Technical replicates were generated by sequencing separate aliquots of the same genomic DNA pool, and four replicates were compared pairwise. The research as a whole found: It was expected by the authors that biological variance in healthy repertoires might increase further over much longer intervals, such as months to years. Both the number of clones called differentially abundant and the false-positive rate were significantly reduced by the beta-binomial model across all healthy-donor time intervals. The binomial model flagged around 1.2 differentially abundant clones between technical replicates but approximately 15 over about 2 weeks and approximately 18 over approximately four weeks. For all healthy donors, the variance in clone template counts between roughly 2-week samples rose significantly as total template count increased.

No immune events, such as infections, were documented for the healthy donors during the collection period. Healthy-donor blood repertoires served as a training cohort to calibrate time-dependent variance in a beta-binomial model of T-cell clone differential abundance. The training cohort comprised roughly ten healthy donors, 3 female and 7 male. The donors were between roughly 29 and 65 years old, with an average age of about 47 years. Whole blood was collected from each healthy donor at three time points spaced about 14 days apart and obtained from a commercial supplier. For immunosequencing, genomic DNA was extracted from whole blood that had not been sorted. TCRbeta CDR3 regions were profiled by bias-controlled multiplex PCR amplification of genomic DNA with the immunoSEQ Assay. Concerning the study's data processing: To quantify the absolute abundance of each unique TCRbeta CDR3 region, the sequences were collapsed and filtered. Differential abundance was assessed using a binomial (Fisher-equivalent) model and a beta-binomial model in which time-dependent variance fitted from healthy donors was added. Any clone with fewer than 5 combined templates was excluded, and a clone was called differentially abundant if its Benjamini-Hochberg FDR was below 0.01. The form v = (b*log(k)+a)^2 was used to model beta-binomial variance as a function of total template count across the two samples. The immuneACCESS repertoire file appears here via TCRdb, limited to in-frame rearrangements. These files lack a portion of the clones; in checked studies, under half of the deficit traces to unresolved V genes, and the cause of the others is not known. Clonal size and the V and J genes are those of that table, whereas D and trimming came from the DNA. The sample table lists fewer than 130,000 clones, more than 85% of them with a count of one. The ten largest clones capture about 16% of the sample.

To note about this clone: Its antigen specificity is not known. There are no base qualities to consult, and no much larger clone falls within one base.

CDR3 length: 14 amino acids, cysteine to phenylalanine. The only DNA kept is the CDR3, 42 bases in frame from the first base. CDR1 and CDR2 are read off the germline V gene (reference sequence) as WNHNN and SYGVQD. Between the V and J ends, shortened by 2 bases and 7 bases respectively, the junction contains 15 bases. This receptor chain uses TRBV10-1 and TRBJ2-7, with the D segment possibly TRBD1 or TRBD2, each aligning over 5 bases. The sequencing input was blood. This receptor was taken from a person aged 18 to 75 in good health. At the DNA level, the sequence is TGCGCCAGCAGTGAGGGGACCCACATGGGGGAGCAGTACTTC. This encodes CASSEGTHMGEQYF.